The next 10 T cell receptor beta chains were all read from a single sample in a study of blood T cell repertoires in COVID-19 (dated by TCRdb to the early 2020s). Receptor libraries were prepared by the immunoSEQ multiplex PCR assay. Entries here come from immuneACCESS through TCRdb and include only in-frame sequences with V and J called. Some clones fail to appear in such tables; in the studies checked, an unresolved V gene covers under half of the shortfall, and the cause of the remainder is unknown. The table for this sample lists 250,000 to 300,000 clones; almost 85% of them were counted only once. Approximately 5.1% of the sample belongs to the ten largest clones. Material for sequencing was peripheral blood. The receptors derive from a man aged 50-60 years with active or convalescent COVID-19.

The CDR3 spells CASTLQGASETQYF. CDR3 nucleotide sequence: TGTGCCAGCACCTTACAGGGGGCCTCAGAGACCCAGTACTTC. The rearrangement joins TRBV2 to TRBJ2-5; the match to TRBD1 covers 9 bases. The germline V gene has CDR1 SNHLY and CDR2 FYNNEI. The CDR3 totals 14 residues. J gave up 4 bases and V 7 bases, and 7 bases lay outside the gene matches.

This chain links TRBV4-2 with TRBJ2-7, with D maybe TRBD1 (5 bases). The germline V and J ends were trimmed by 0 bases and 2 bases, with 8 bases remaining between them. CDR3 length: 14 residues. The germline V gene has CDR1 LGHNA and CDR2 YNFKEQ. The CDR3 loop is CASSQDPGPYEQYF. The CDR3 coding sequence is TGTGCCAGCAGCCAAGACCCAGGGCCCTACGAGCAGTACTTC.

This chain uses TRBV5-1 with TRBJ2-7; tentatively, D is TRBD1 (6 bases). CDR3 length equals 12 residues. V was shortened by 10 bases and J by 3 bases, with 14 bases between the two germline ends. Germline V gene sequence: CDR1 SGHRS, CDR2 YFSETQ. CDR3 protein: CAGPDSFYEQYF. CDR3 nucleotides: TGCGCCGGCCCGGACAGCTTCTACGAGCAGTACTTC.

The chain combines TRBV27 with TRBJ2-1, with TRBD1 identical over 8 bases. The CDR3 consists of 16 residues. CDR1 is MNHEY and CDR2 is SMNVEV in the germline V gene (reference sequence). V was clipped by 0 bases and J by 9 bases; unmatched bases: 10. This CDR3 reads CASSLSQGVPPGEQFF. For the CDR3, the DNA is TGTGCCAGCAGTTTATCACAGGGGGTCCCCCCAGGTGAGCAGTTCTTC.

This rearrangement joins TRBV3-1 (or the pseudogene TRBV3-2) to TRBJ2-1; D uncertain. Germline CDR1 reads LGHDT; CDR2 reads YNNKEL (reference sequence). The length of the CDR3 is 15 residues. V lost 3 bases and J 6 bases, leaving 15 bases between the germline ends. The CDR3 nucleotides read TGTGCCAGCAGCCAGGGTTCTAGTTTCATCAATGAGCAGTTCTTC. It translates to CASSQGSSFINEQFF.

The chain recombines TRBV2 with TRBJ2-3, with 12 bases lining up with TRBD2. This CDR3 is built from 15 residues. Germline values: CDR1 SNHLY, CDR2 FYNNEI. Losses at the gene ends were 6 bases for V and 6 bases for J; bases not matched to a gene: 7. CDR3 loop: CASSAGTSGYDTQYF. For the CDR3, the DNA is TGTGCCAGCAGCGCCGGGACTAGCGGGTATGATACGCAGTATTTT.

Of note for this clone: One junction end disagrees with the germline gene, perhaps due to a read error. The chain couples TRBV25-1 to TRBJ1-1; 9 nucleotides align to TRBD1. This CDR3 is 15 amino acids long. Germline V gene sequence: CDR1 MGHDK, CDR2 SYGVNS. The CDR3 DNA is TGTGCCAGCAGGGGACAGGGAACACTGAATACTGAAGCTTTCTTT. Translated: CASRGQGTLNTEAFF.

The rearrangement joins TRBV4-3 to TRBJ2-1; D possibly corresponds to TRBD2 (6 bases). The CDR3 contains 19 residues. Per the germline V gene, CDR1 is LGHNA and CDR2 is YSLEER. The V end was cut by 0 bases, the J end by 7 bases, with 25 bases between. CDR3 protein: CASSQDRLPPGVQGNEQFF. CDR3 DNA sequence: TGCGCCAGCAGCCAAGATAGGCTTCCTCCGGGAGTGCAGGGTAATGAGCAGTTCTTC.

The rearrangement uses TRBV7-9 and TRBJ2-3; 10 bases are a match to TRBD2. With V trimmed by 5 bases and J by 5 bases, 19 bases remained unmatched. This CDR3 is 19 amino acids long. From germline, CDR1 is SEHNR and CDR2 FQNEAQ (reference sequence). The CDR3 nucleotides are TGTGCCAGCAGCGTGAGCAGGGGGCTTAGCGGGAGGAGGAGAGATACGCAGTATTTT. This codes for CASSVSRGLSGRRRDTQYF.

This chain links TRBV10-3 with TRBJ2-5, with 7 bases aligning to TRBD2. The J segment lost 5 bases and the V segment lost 8 bases, leaving 14 bases of the junction unmatched. CDR1 ENHRY and CDR2 SYGVKD come from the germline V gene. The CDR3 covers 15 residues. The CDR3 DNA sequence: TGTGCCATCTCTGAGAACGCGGGAGCGGGGGAGACCCAGTACTTC. Translated, it gives CAISENAGAGETQYF.